The 2 T cell receptor beta chains presented below share a single source sample, sequenced in a study of blood T cell repertoires in COVID-19. Repertoires were generated with immunoSEQ multiplex PCR, while TCRdb's copy carries only in-frame clones and drops some. Seen here are some 93,000 clones, 75% to 90% observed once, and the top ten hold roughly 20%. Sequencing used peripheral blood. These receptors were taken from an elderly woman with acute or convalescent COVID-19.

The genes are TRBV5-6 and TRBJ2-7; perhaps TRBD1 as D (7 bases). Germline V CDR1 and CDR2: SGHDT, YYEEEE. This CDR3 region has 14 residues. The V and J ends lost 2 bases and 2 bases respectively, with 11 bases between them. CDR3 protein: CASSFQGGPYEQYF. Written as DNA, the CDR3 is TGTGCCAGCAGCTTTCAGGGGGGCCCCTACGAGCAGTACTTC.

The rearrangement joins TRBV5-4 to TRBJ1-4, with a weak D call TRBD1 (5 bases). The V end lost 0 bases, the J end lost 7 bases, and 10 bases lay between the germline ends. The germline V gene encodes CDR1 SGHNT and CDR2 YYREEE (reference sequence). The CDR3 extends over 14 amino acids. CDR3 protein: CASSLGGRSEKLFF. CDR3 DNA: TGTGCCAGCAGCTTGGGGGGCAGGAGTGAAAAACTGTTTTTT.